These 16 T cell receptor beta chains came from one sample sequenced in a study of control samples from healthy donors and cancer patients. The data were produced by immunoSEQ multiplex PCR, yet TCRdb's version contains in-frame clones alone and is incomplete. The sample holds about 110,000 clones; roughly 92% are singletons and the top ten take 7.8%. Sequenced: blood. All receptors come from a young woman in good health.

In its sample, this clone was seen a few times. V and J are TRBV3-1 (or the pseudogene TRBV3-2) and TRBJ1-3; no definite D call. Germline CDR1 is LGHDT and CDR2 is YNNKEL (reference sequence). Trimming took 1 base from V and 2 from J, leaving 6 bases between them. The CDR3 is 14 residues long. The CDR3: CASSQANPGNTIYF. The CDR3 DNA reads as TGTGCCAGCAGCCAAGCGAACCCTGGAAACACCATATATTTT.

V and J are TRBV3-1 (or the pseudogene TRBV3-2) and TRBJ2-7; 7 bases match TRBD1. V gave up 4 bases and J gave up 0 bases; unmatched junction bases: 9. This CDR3 is 16 amino acids long. Germline lookup yields CDR1 LGHDT and CDR2 YNNKEL (reference sequence). Here the CDR3 reads CASSPNPRDSSYEQYF. The CDR3 DNA is TGTGCCAGCAGCCCCAACCCCCGGGACAGCTCCTACGAGCAGTACTTC.

The chain couples TRBV7-2 to TRBJ2-5; D might be TRBD1 (6 bases). V lost 5 bases and J 0 bases, leaving 19 bases between the germline ends. The CDR3 runs 17 residues. Germline-derived CDR1 and CDR2 are SGHTA and FQGNSA. The CDR3 loop reads CASSPSDRRKYQETQYF. The CDR3 nucleotides are TGTGCCAGCAGCCCTTCAGACAGGAGAAAGTACCAAGAGACCCAGTACTTC.

The chain employs TRBV4-2 and TRBJ1-1; D unclear. V lost 3 bases, J lost 0 bases, and 5 bases lay in between. In germline, CDR1 is LGHNA, CDR2 YNFKEQ. This CDR3 contains 13 residues. CDR3 sequence reads: CASSQRLNTEAFF. CDR3 DNA sequence: TGTGCCAGCAGCCAGAGGCTGAACACTGAAGCTTTCTTT.

This clone has only a few counts. The chain links TRBV2 to TRBJ1-1; 7 nucleotides match TRBD1. CDR3 length equals 11 residues. Germline lookup yields CDR1 SNHLY and CDR2 FYNNEI. J lost 1 base, V lost 10 bases, and 0 bases had no gene match. The CDR3: CANRGNTEAFF. CDR3 in DNA: TGTGCCAACAGGGGGAACACTGAAGCTTTCTTT.

V gene TRBV28 combines with J gene TRBJ1-4, with D possibly TRBD1 on 6 matching bases. The CDR3 runs 14 residues. CDR1 is MDHEN and CDR2 is SYDVKM in the germline V gene. The V and J ends lost 6 bases and 3 bases respectively, with 11 bases between them. Written as DNA, the CDR3 is TGTGCCAGCAGATACGGGGGCCCTAATGAAAAACTGTTTTTT. It yields the protein CASRYGGPNEKLFF.

This rearrangement joins TRBV2 to TRBJ2-5; D remains unclear. Germline V gene data show CDR1 as SNHLY and CDR2 as FYNNEI. V lost 10 bases and J 3 bases, leaving 15 bases between the germline ends. The CDR3 has 13 residues. DNA for the CDR3: TGTGCCACTGTAAGGAGATCAAAAGAGACCCAGTACTTC. Protein product: CATVRRSKETQYF.

The J gene is TRBJ1-1, the V gene TRBV12-3 or TRBV12-4; D is unclear. V was clipped by 5 bases and J by 11 bases, with 18 bases between them. CDR3 size: 13 residues. CDR3 amino acids: CASSPRYPEVAFF. The CDR3 DNA follows: TGTGCCAGCAGTCCCCGGTATCCTGAGGTGGCTTTCTTT.

In this sample, this clone turned up once. The gene calls are TRBV19 and TRBJ2-6; 8 nucleotides align to TRBD1. The CDR3 runs 17 residues. Trimming removed 8 bases from V and 0 bases from J; junction bases left unmatched: 9. The germline gives CDR1 LNHDA, CDR2 SQIVND (reference sequence). In nucleotides, the CDR3 is TGTGCCAGTGGCTCGACAGGGGTTCGCTCTGGGGCCAACGTCCTGACTTTC. Residues: CASGSTGVRSGANVLTF. The full variable domain, its missing parts supplied by reference TRBV19 and TRBJ2-6, is DGGITQSPKYLFRKEGQNVTLSCEQNLNHDAMYWYRQDPGQGLRLIYYSQIVNDFQKGDIAEGYSVSREKKESFPLTVTSAQKNPTAFYLCASGSTGVRSGANVLTFGAGSRLTVL.

The rearrangement links TRBV27 to TRBJ2-2; possibly TRBD2 for D (7 bases). The germline CDR1 and CDR2 sequences are MNHEY and SMNVEV (reference sequence). V lost 5 bases and J lost 4, with 14 bases in between. This CDR3 contains 15 residues. DNA for the CDR3: TGTGCCAGCAGTATGCAGGGAGGGGGCACCGGGGAGCTGTTTTTT. It yields the protein CASSMQGGGTGELFF.

The V call is TRBV30, the J call TRBJ1-1; no definite D call. V lost 0 bases and J lost 5, with 13 bases in between. This CDR3 is built from 14 residues. Germline V gene sequence: CDR1 GTSNPN, CDR2 SVGIG (reference sequence). CDR3 in DNA: TGTGCCTGGAGTGTACCGGGATGGAGTACTGAAGCTTTCTTT. Translation: CAWSVPGWSTEAFF.

The sample holds one count of this clone. The chain employs TRBV4-2 and TRBJ2-3; 10 bases map to TRBD2. The J segment lost 1 base and the V segment lost 7 bases, leaving 8 bases of the junction unmatched. Per the germline V gene, CDR1 is LGHNA and CDR2 is YNFKEQ. This CDR3 contains 16 residues. CDR3 coding DNA: TGTGCCAGCACTAGCGGGGGTTCAAAAGGCACAGATACGCAGTATTTT. It yields the protein CASTSGGSKGTDTQYF.

The gene calls are TRBV7-2 and TRBJ2-7; weak D call: TRBD2 (5 bases). Looked up from germline, CDR1 is SGHTA and CDR2 is FQGNSA. There are 13 residues in the CDR3. Trimming left V 5 bases short and J 5 bases short, with 13 bases between. The CDR3: CASSPRGRDEQYF. CDR3 in DNA: TGTGCCAGCAGCCCACGAGGGCGAGACGAGCAGTACTTC.

The chain combines TRBV13 with TRBJ2-3; no firm D call. The germline V and J ends were trimmed by 7 bases and 0 bases, with 20 bases remaining between them. The CDR3 has 17 amino acids. Germline V gene sequence: CDR1 PRHDT, CDR2 FYEKMQ (reference sequence). DNA of the CDR3: TGTGCCAGCACCAACTTGGGAAGTGGCCCTAGCACAGATACGCAGTATTTT. Translating it yields CASTNLGSGPSTDTQYF.

The V gene is TRBV5-5, the J gene TRBJ1-5, with a possible D match to TRBD1 (5 bases). Germline lookup yields CDR1 SGHKS and CDR2 YYEKEE (reference sequence). V lost 0 bases, J lost 5 bases, and 21 bases lay in between. The CDR3 runs to 18 residues. The CDR3 nucleotides read TGTGCCAGCAGCTTGGGAGGCCGGACGGGGGGAGAGGATCAGCCCCAGCATTTT. It translates to CASSLGGRTGGEDQPQHF.

V gene TRBV5-1 combines with J gene TRBJ1-2; TRBD1 might be the D (6 bases). Germline assignment: CDR1 SGHRS and CDR2 YFSETQ. V was trimmed by 0 bases and J by 3 bases, leaving 18 bases between them. CDR3 length equals 17 residues. As DNA, the CDR3 is TGCGCCAGCAGCTTGGGGCCCTACAGGGTGGACGACTATGGCTACACCTTC. Protein sequence: CASSLGPYRVDDYGYTF. Combining the CDR3 with reference TRBV5-1 and TRBJ1-2 gives the whole variable domain KAGVTQTPRYLIKTRGQQVTLSCSPISGHRSVSWYQQTPGQGLQFLFEYFSETQRNKGNFPGRFSGRQFSNSRSEMNVSTLELGDSALYLCASSLGPYRVDDYGYTFGSGTRLTVV.